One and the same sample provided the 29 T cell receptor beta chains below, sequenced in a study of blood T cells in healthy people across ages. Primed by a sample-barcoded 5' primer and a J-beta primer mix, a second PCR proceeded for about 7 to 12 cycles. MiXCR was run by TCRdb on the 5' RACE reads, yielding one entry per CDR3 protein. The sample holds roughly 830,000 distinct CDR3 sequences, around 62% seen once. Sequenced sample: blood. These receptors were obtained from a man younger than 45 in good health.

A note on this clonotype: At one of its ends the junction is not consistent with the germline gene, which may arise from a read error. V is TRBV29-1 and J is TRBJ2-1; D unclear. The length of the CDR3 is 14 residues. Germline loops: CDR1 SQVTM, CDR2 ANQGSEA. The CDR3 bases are TGCGGCGTTGAGATAGGGTTACCCTACAATGAGCAGTTCTTC. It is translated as CGVEIGLPYNEQFF.

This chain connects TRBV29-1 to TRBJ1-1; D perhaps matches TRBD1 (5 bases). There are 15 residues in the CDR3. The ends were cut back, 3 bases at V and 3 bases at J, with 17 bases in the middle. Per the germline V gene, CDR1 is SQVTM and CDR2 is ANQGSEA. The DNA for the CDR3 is TGCAGCGTTGACCGGACAAGGATAAAGGACACTGAAGCTTTCTTT. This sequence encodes CSVDRTRIKDTEAFF.

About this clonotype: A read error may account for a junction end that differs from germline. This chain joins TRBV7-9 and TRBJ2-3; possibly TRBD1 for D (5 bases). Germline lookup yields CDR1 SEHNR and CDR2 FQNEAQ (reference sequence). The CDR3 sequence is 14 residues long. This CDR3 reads CASSPYPGKDTQYF. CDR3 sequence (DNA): TGTGCTAGCAGCCCCTACCCAGGGAAAGATACGCAGTATTTT.

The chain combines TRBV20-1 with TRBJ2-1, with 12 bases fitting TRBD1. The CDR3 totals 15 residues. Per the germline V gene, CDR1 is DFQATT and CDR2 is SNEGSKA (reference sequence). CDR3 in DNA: TGCAGAGCTCTCCAGGGGGACAGGGGGCTCAGTGAGCAGTTCTTC. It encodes CRALQGDRGLSEQFF.

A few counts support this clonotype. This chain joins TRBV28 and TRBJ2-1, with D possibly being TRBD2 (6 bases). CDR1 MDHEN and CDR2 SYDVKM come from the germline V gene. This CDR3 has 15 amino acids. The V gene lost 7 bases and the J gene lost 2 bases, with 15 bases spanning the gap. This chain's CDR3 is CASITGDLTYNEQFF. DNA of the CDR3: TGTGCCAGCATCACGGGGGACCTGACCTACAATGAGCAGTTCTTC.

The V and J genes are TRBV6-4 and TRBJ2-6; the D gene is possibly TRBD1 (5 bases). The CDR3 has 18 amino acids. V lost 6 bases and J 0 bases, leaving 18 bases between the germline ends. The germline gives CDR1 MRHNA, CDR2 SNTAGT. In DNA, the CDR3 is TGTGCCAGCAGCTCGCCAGGGTGGAACAGCTCTGGGGCCAACGTCCTGACTTTC. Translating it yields CASSSPGWNSSGANVLTF.

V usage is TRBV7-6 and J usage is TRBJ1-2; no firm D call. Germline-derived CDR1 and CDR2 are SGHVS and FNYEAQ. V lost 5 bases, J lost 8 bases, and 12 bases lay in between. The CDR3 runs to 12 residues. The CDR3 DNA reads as TGTGCCAGCAGCCCGGGTCGGGGAGGCTACACCTTC. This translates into CASSPGRGGYTF. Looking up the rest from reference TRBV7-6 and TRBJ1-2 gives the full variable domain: GAGVSQSPRYKVTKRGQDVALRCDPISGHVSLYWYRQALGQGPEFLTYFNYEAQQDKSGLPNDRFSAERPEGSISTLTIQRTEQRDSAMYRCASSPGRGGYTFGSGTRLTVV.

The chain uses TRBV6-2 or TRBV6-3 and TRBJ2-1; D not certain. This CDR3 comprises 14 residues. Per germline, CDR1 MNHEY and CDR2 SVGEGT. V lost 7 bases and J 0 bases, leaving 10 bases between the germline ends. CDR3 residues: CASTSFVSYNEQFF. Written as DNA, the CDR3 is TGTGCCAGCACCTCGTTTGTCTCCTACAATGAGCAGTTCTTC.

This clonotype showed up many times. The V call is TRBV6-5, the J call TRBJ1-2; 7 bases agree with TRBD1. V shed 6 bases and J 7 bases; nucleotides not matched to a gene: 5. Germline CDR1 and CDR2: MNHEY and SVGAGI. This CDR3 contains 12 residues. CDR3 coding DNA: TGTGCCAGCAGATACAGGGGAGGTGGCTACACCTTC. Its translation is CASRYRGGGYTF.

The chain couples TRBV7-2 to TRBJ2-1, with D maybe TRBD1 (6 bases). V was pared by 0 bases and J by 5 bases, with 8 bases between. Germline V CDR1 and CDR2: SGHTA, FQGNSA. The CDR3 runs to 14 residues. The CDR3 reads CASSLADRNNEQFF. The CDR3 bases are TGTGCCAGCAGCTTAGCTGACAGGAACAATGAGCAGTTCTTC.

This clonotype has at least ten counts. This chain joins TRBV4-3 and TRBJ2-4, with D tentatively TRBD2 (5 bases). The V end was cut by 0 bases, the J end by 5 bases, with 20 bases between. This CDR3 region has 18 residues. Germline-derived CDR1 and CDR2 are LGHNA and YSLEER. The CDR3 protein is CASSQEKSFTGSENIQYF. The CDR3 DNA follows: TGCGCCAGCAGCCAAGAAAAGAGCTTCACGGGATCGGAAAACATTCAGTACTTC.

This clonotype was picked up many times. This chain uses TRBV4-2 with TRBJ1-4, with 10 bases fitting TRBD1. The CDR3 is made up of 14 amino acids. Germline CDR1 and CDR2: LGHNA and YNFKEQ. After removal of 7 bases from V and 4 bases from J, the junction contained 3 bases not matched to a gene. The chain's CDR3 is CASKGQGINEKLFF. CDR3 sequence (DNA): TGTGCCAGCAAGGGACAGGGGATTAATGAAAAACTGTTTTTT.

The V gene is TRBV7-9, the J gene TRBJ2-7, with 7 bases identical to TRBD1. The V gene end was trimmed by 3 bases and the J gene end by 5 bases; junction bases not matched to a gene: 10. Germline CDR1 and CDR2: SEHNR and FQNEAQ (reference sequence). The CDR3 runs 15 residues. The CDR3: CASSFGGRQGHEQYF. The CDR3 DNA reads TGTGCCAGCAGCTTTGGTGGGCGACAGGGCCACGAGCAGTACTTC.

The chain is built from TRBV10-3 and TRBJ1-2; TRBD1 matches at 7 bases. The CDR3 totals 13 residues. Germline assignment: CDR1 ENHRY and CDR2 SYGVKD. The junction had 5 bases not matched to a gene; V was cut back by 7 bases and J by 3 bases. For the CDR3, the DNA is TGTGCCATCACTACGCAGGGGGACTATGGCTACACCTTC. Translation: CAITTQGDYGYTF.

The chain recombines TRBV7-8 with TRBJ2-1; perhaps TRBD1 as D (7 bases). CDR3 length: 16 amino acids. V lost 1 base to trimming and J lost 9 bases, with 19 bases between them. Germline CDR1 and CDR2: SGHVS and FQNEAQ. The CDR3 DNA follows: TGTGCCAGCAGCTTAGGAACGGGGGTAGGGGGCGTTGAGCAGTTCTTC. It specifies CASSLGTGVGGVEQFF.

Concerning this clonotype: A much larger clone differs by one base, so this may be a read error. The CDR3 coding sequence is TGTGCCAGCAGTTCGTCGGAGCCCCGGCATTTT. Residues: CASSSSEPRHF. The J gene is TRBJ1-5, the V gene TRBV12-3 or TRBV12-4; D gene unclear. The CDR3 has 11 residues.

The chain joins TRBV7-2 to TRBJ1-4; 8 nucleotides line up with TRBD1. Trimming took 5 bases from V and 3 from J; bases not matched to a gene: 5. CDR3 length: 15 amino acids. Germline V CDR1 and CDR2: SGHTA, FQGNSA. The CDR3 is CASSLTGGPNEKLFF. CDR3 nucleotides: TGTGCCAGCAGCCTTACAGGGGGACCTAATGAAAAACTGTTTTTT.

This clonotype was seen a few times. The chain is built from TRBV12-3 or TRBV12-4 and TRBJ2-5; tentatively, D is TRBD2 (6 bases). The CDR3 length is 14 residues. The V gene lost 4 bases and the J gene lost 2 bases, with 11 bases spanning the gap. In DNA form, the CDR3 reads TGTGCCAGCAGTTCTATGGGACTGCAAGAGACCCAGTACTTC. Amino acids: CASSSMGLQETQYF.

Here the CDR3 reads CASSLRGYTEAFF. DNA of the CDR3: TGTGCCAGCAGTTTACGGGGGTACACTGAAGCTTTCTTT. V gene TRBV12-3 or TRBV12-4 combines with J gene TRBJ1-1; a possible D gene is TRBD1 (5 bases). The CDR3 length is 13 residues. The germline V and J ends were trimmed by 2 bases and 3 bases, with 7 bases remaining between them.

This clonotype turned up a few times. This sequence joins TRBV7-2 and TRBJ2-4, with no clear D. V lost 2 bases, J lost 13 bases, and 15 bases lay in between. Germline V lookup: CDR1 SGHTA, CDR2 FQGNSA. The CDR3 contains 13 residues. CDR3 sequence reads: CASSLHPFSQQYF. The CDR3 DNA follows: TGTGCCAGCAGCTTACATCCCTTTAGTCAGCAGTACTTC.

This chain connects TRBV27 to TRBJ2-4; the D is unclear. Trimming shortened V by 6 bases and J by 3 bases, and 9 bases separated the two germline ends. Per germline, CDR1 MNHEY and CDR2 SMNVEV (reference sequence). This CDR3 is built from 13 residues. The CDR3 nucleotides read TGTGCCAGCAGGGGTAATGACAAAAACATTCAGTACTTC. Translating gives CASRGNDKNIQYF.

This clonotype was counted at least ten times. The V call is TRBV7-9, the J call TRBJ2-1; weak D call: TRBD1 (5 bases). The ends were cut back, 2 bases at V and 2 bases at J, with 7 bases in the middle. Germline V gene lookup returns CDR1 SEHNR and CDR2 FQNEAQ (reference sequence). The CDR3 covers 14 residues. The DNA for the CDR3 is TGTGCCAGCAGCTTACCAGGGACCTACAATGAGCAGTTCTTC. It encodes CASSLPGTYNEQFF.

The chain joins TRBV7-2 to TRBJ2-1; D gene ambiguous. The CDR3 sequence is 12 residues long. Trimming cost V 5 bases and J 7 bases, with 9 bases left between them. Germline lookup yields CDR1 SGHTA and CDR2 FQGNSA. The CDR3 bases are TGTGCCAGCAGCCGTACTAAGAATGAGCAGTTCTTC. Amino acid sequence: CASSRTKNEQFF.

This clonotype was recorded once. The CDR3 DNA reads as TGCAGTGCTAGGTCCCCCCGCAGGGTAGGTAGCCAGGAGGAGCAGTTCTTC. This sequence encodes CSARSPRRVGSQEEQFF. The V call is TRBV20-1, the J call TRBJ2-1, with D possibly being TRBD1 (5 bases). The V gene's germline CDR1 is DFQATT and CDR2 SNEGSKA (reference sequence). The CDR3 is 17 residues long. The V gene lost 3 bases and the J gene lost 10 bases, with 28 bases spanning the gap.

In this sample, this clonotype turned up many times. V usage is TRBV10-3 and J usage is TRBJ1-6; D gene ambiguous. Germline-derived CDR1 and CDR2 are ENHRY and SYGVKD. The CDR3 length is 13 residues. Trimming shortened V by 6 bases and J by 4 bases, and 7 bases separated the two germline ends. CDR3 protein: CAIRADYNSPLHF. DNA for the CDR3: TGTGCCATCAGGGCGGATTATAATTCACCCCTCCACTTT.

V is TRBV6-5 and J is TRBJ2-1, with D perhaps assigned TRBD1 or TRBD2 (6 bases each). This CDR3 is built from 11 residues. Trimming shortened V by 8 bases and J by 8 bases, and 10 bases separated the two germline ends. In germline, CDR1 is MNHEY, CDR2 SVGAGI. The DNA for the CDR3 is TGTGCCAGCCAAAGGGGGGATGAGCAGTTCTTC. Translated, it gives CASQRGDEQFF.

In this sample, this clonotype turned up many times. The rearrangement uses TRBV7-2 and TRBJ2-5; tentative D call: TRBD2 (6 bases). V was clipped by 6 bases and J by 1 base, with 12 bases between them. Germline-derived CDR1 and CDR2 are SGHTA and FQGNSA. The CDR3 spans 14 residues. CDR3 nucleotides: TGTGCCAGCAGTTTGGTAGCGGCCCAAGAGACCCAGTACTTC. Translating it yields CASSLVAAQETQYF.

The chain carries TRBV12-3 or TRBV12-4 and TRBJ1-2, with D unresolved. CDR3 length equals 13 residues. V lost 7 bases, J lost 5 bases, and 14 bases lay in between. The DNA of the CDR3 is TGTGCCAGCACCCCGGGATGGGATTATGGCTACACCTTC. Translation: CASTPGWDYGYTF.

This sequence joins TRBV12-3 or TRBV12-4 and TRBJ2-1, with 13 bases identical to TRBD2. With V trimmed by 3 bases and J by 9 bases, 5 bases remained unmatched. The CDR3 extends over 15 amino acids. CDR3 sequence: CASSLGGLAGTEQFF. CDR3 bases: TGTGCCAGCAGTTTGGGGGGACTAGCGGGGACTGAGCAGTTCTTC.